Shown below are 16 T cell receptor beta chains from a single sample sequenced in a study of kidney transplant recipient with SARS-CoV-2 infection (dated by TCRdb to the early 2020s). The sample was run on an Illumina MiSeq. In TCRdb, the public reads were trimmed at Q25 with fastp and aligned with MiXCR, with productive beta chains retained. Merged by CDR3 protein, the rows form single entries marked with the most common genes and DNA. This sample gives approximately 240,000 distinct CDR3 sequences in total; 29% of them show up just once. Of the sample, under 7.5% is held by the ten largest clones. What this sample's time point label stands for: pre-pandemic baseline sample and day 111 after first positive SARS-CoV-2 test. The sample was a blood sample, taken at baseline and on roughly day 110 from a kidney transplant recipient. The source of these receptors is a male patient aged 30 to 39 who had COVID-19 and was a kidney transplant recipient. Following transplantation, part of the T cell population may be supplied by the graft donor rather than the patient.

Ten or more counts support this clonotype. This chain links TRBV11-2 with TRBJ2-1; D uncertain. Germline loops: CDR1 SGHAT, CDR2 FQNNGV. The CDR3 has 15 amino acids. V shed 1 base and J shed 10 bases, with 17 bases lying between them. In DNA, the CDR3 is TGTGCCAGCAGCTTAGGCGGATCAAACCTCCAAGAGCAGTTCTTC. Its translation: CASSLGGSNLQEQFF.

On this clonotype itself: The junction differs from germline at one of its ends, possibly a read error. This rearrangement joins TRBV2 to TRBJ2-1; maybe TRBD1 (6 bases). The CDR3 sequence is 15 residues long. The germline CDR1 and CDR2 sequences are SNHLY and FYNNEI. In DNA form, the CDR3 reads TGTGCCAGCATACCATCCGGGACACCTTACAGTGAGCAGTTCTTC. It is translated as CASIPSGTPYSEQFF.

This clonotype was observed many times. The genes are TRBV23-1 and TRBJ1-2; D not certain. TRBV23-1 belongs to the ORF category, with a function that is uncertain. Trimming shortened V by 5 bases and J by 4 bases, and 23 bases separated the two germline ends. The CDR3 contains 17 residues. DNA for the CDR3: TGCGCCAGCAGTTCTCAAAGGCTACGCAGAAAGACCTATGGCTACACCTTC. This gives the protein CASSSQRLRRKTYGYTF.

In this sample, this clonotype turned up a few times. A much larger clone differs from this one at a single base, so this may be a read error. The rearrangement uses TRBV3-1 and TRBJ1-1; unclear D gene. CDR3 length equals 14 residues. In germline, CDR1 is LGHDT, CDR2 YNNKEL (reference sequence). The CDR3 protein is CAGSQRHLNTEAFF. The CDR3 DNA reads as TGTGCCGGCAGCCAAAGGCACCTGAACACTGAAGCTTTCTTT.

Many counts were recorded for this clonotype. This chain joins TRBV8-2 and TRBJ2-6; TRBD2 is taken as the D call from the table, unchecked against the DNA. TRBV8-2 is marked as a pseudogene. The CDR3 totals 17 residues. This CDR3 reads CGKPARITQSRANVLTF. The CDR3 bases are TGTGGCAAGCCTGCTAGGATAACACAAAGTCGGGCCAACGTCCTGACTTTC.

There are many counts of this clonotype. This CDR3 is CASSLIPGTRSSYEQYF. Here the CDR3 DNA reads TGCGCCAGCAGCCTCATTCCAGGGACAAGAAGCTCCTACGAGCAGTACTTC. The V gene is TRBV4-1, the J gene TRBJ2-7; D possibly corresponds to TRBD1 (6 bases). The V and J ends lost 4 bases and 0 bases respectively, with 19 bases between them. Germline CDR1 MGHRA, CDR2 YSYEKL. This CDR3 region has 17 residues.

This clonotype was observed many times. In nucleotides, the CDR3 is TGTGCCAGCAGCTTTAGTTCACAGGGGTTTGGCACTGAAGCTTTCTTT. Its protein is CASSFSSQGFGTEAFF. V gene TRBV7-8 combines with J gene TRBJ1-1; 7 bases agree with TRBD1. This CDR3 comprises 16 residues. Germline CDR1 is SGHVS and CDR2 is FQNEAQ. V gave up 3 bases and J gave up 4 bases; unmatched junction bases: 11.

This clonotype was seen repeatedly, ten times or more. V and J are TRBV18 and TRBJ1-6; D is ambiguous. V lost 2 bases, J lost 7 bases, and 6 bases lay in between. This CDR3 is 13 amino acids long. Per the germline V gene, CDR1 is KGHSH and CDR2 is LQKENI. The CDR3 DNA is TGTGCCAGCTCACCATCGGAAAATTCACCCCTCCACTTT. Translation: CASSPSENSPLHF.

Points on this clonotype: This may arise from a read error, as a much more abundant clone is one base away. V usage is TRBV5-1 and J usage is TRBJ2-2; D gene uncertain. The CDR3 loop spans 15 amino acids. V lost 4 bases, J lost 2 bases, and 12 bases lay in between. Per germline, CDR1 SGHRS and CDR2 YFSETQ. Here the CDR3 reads CASSPGSANTGELFF. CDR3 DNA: TGCGCCAGCAGCCCTGGGTCAGCTAACACCGGGGAGCTGTTTTTT.

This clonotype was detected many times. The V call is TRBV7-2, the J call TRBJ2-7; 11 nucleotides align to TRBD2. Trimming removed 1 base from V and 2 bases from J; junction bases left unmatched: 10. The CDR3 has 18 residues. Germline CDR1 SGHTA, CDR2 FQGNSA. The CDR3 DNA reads TGTGCCAGCAGCTTAGTATGGACCCTTAGCGGGAGGGCCTACGAGCAGTACTTC. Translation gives CASSLVWTLSGRAYEQYF. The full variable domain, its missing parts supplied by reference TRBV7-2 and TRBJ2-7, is GAGVSQSPSNKVTEKGKDVELRCDPISGHTALYWYRQSLGQGLEFLIYFQGNSAPDKSGLPSDRFSAERTGGSVSTLTIQRTQQEDSAVYLCASSLVWTLSGRAYEQYFGPGTRLTVT.

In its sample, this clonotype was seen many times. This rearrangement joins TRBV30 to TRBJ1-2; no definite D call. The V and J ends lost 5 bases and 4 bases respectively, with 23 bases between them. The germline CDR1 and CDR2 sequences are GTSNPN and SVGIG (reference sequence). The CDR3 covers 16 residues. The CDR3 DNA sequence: TGTGCCTGGGATCATATGCGTTATAGAAAGACCTATGGCTACACCTTC. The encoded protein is CAWDHMRYRKTYGYTF.

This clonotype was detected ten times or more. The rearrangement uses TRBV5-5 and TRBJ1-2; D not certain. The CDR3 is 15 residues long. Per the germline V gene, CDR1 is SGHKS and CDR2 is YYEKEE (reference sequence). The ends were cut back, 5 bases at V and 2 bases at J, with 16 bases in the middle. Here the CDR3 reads CASRVQALVNYGYTF. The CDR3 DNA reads TGTGCCAGCAGGGTCCAGGCTTTAGTAAACTATGGCTACACCTTC.

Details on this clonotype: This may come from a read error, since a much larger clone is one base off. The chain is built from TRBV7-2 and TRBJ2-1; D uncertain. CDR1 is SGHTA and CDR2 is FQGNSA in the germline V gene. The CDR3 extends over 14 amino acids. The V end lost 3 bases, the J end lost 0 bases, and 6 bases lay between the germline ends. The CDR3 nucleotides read TGTGCCAGCAGCTTTGTAAGCTCCTACAATGAGCAGTTCTTC. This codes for CASSFVSSYNEQFF.

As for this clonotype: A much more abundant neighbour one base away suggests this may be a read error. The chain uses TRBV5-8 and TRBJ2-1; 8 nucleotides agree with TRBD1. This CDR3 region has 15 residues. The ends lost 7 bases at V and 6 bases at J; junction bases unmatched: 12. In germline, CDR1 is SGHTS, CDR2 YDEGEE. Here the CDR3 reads CASGYRDRGPNEQFF. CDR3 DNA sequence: TGTGCCAGCGGCTACCGAGACAGGGGACCCAATGAGCAGTTCTTC.

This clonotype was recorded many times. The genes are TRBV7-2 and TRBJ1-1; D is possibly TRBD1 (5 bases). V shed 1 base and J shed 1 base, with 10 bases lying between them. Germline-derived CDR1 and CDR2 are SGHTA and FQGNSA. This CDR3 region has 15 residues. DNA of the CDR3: TGTGCCAGCAGCTTAGGAGGGGTTACGAACACTGAAGCTTTCTTT. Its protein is CASSLGGVTNTEAFF.

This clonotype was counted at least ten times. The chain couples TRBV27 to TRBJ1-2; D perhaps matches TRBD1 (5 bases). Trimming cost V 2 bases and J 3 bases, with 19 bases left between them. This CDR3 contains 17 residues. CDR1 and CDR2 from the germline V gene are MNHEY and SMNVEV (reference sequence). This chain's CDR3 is CASSLDFRWGSYYGYTF. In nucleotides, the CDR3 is TGTGCCAGCAGTTTAGACTTTAGGTGGGGCTCTTACTATGGCTACACCTTC.